The TCR beta chain under discussion was sequenced for a study of cytomegalovirus exposure and HLA in healthy donors. Findings and limits, study-wide: Roughly uniform depth of sequencing across donors was assumed in presence/absence analyses. Among TCR beta chains, those listed as cytomegalovirus-associated numbered roughly 150. Looking again later, the authors saw that most CMV-associated TCR beta chains seemed HLA-restricted.

The PCR employed 60 Vbeta primers together with 13 Jbeta primers. Profiled with immunoSEQ multiplex PCR; TCRdb holds only in-frame clones, not every one. The repertoire consists of fewer than 200,000 clones, with 75% to 80% occurring once and the leading ten covering approximately 2.9%. Donors in the study were healthy people who gave bone marrow. In the case of this clone: Its antigen is undetermined.

Sequencing was performed on PBMCs. This clonotype was sampled from a female donor in good health and CMV-seronegative.

The CDR3 coding sequence is TGTGCCAGTAGTAATTACCTACCCTCGACAGGGACCTCCTATGGCTACACCTTC. Translated, it gives CASSNYLPSTGTSYGYTF. This chain connects TRBV19 to TRBJ1-2, with 7 nucleotides matching TRBD1. Germline lookup yields CDR1 LNHDA and CDR2 SQIVND (reference sequence). The CDR3 sequence is 18 residues long. The V and J ends lost 4 bases and 4 bases, in that order; junction bases with no gene match: 18.